The sequence of this T cell receptor beta chain was determined in a study of CD8+CD57+ T cells in acquired aplastic anemia. As for the study in general: Sorted CD4+ and CD8+ cells gave an average of roughly 3.3 ug of DNA. General observations from the study: Around 29 CD8+ CDR3 sequences were shared between patients and controls.

Both TCR beta VDJ combination and CDR3 sequence profiling were carried out. Genomic DNA was the template for this profiling. TCRdb re-called the reads with MiXCR, one entry per CDR3 protein. The repertoire consists of about 160,000 distinct CDR3 sequences, with roughly 48% occurring once and the leading ten covering roughly 2.8%. To note about this clonotype: Its antigen is still unknown.

For sequencing, patients were chosen who had shown expansion of CD8+CD57+ cells by flow cytometry. When blood sampling took place, the patients had received no therapy. Germline values: CDR1 MGHDK, CDR2 SYGVNS. CDR3 length: 17 residues. V lost 1 base and J lost 4, with 18 bases in between. This sequence joins TRBV25-1 and TRBJ2-3; D may be TRBD1 or TRBD2 (5 bases each). The receptor comes from a human donor with aplastic anemia. The sample consisted of sorted CD4+, CD8+, or CD8+CD57+ T cells (not recorded which) from PBMCs. The CDR3 loop is CASSEFEGRGVADTQYF. For the CDR3, the DNA is TGTGCCAGCAGTGAATTCGAGGGACGGGGAGTCGCAGATACGCAGTATTTT.